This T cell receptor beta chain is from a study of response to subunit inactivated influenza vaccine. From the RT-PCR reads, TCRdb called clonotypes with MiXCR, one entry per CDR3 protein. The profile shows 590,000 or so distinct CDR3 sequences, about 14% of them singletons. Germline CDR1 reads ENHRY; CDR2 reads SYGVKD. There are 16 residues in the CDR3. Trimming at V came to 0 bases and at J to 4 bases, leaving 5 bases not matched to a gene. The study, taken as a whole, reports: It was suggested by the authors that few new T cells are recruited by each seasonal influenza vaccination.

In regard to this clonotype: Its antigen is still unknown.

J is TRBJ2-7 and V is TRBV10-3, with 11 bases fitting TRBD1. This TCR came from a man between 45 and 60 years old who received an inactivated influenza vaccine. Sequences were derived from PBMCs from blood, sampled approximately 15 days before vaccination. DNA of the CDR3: TGTGCCATCAGTGAGTCGATGGGACAGGGGGGATACGAGCAGTACTTC. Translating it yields CAISESMGQGGYEQYF.